Listed below are T cell receptor beta chains from one sample, sequenced in a study of OX40 agonist ivuxolimab in advanced cancers. Here immunoSEQ multiplex PCR was the method, and the copy in TCRdb shows in-frame clones only, minus some. The data contain 45,000 to 60,000 clones, approximately 90% of them singletons. Sequenced here: CD4+ or CD8+ T cells sorted from blood, sampled in a trial of the OX40 agonist ivuxolimab. The receptors derive from an adult with an advanced solid tumor such as melanoma, head and neck, liver or kidney cancer. Both conserved end residues are part of each CDR3. D genes are given only for firm matches.

CDR3nt: TGTGCCAGCAGCGTAGAAATAACGGATAATTCACCCCTCCACTTT
CDR3aa: CASSVEITDNSPLHF
d_gene: NA
j_gene: TRBJ1-6
v_gene: TRBV9

CDR3nt: TGTGCCAGCAGTGGAGGGAACAATTCACCCCTCCACTTT
CDR3aa: CASSGGNNSPLHF
d_gene: NA
j_gene: TRBJ1-6
v_gene: TRBV6-5

CDR3nt: TGTGCCAGCAGCGCCGAGTCCGGGACAGGGGGCTCCGGCTACACCTTC
CDR3aa: CASSAESGTGGSGYTF
d_gene: TRBD1
j_gene: TRBJ1-2
v_gene: TRBV7-2

CDR3nt: TGTGCCAGCAGCCCTACCCCGGCTAACTATGGCTACACCTTC
CDR3aa: CASSPTPANYGYTF
d_gene: NA
j_gene: TRBJ1-2
v_gene: TRBV7-2

CDR3nt: TGTGCCAGCAGCTACGACCCAGGGAGGGCCGGGGAGACCCAGTACTTC
CDR3aa: CASSYDPGRAGETQYF
d_gene: TRBD2
j_gene: TRBJ2-5
v_gene: TRBV27

CDR3nt: TGTGCCAGTAGTATAGTGGGCAGGGAGTCTCAGCCCCAACATTTT
CDR3aa: CASSIVGRESQPQHF
d_gene: NA
j_gene: TRBJ1-5
v_gene: TRBV19

CDR3nt: TGTGCCAGCAGCTTGGTTGTCCAAGAGACCCAGTACTTC
CDR3aa: CASSLVVQETQYF
d_gene: NA
j_gene: TRBJ2-5
v_gene: TRBV5-6

CDR3nt: TGCAGCGTTGGGTGGGGTCCCTACGAGCAGTACTTC
CDR3aa: CSVGWGPYEQYF
d_gene: NA
j_gene: TRBJ2-7
v_gene: TRBV29-1

CDR3nt: TGCAGCGTTGAAGATCGGCAGGGTAGTACTGAAGCTTTCTTT
CDR3aa: CSVEDRQGSTEAFF
d_gene: NA
j_gene: TRBJ1-1
v_gene: TRBV29-1

CDR3nt: TGTGCCAGCAGTTTAAGGGTGACGGCGAGCTCCTACAATGAGCAGTTCTTC
CDR3aa: CASSLRVTASSYNEQFF
d_gene: NA
j_gene: TRBJ2-1
v_gene: TRBV27